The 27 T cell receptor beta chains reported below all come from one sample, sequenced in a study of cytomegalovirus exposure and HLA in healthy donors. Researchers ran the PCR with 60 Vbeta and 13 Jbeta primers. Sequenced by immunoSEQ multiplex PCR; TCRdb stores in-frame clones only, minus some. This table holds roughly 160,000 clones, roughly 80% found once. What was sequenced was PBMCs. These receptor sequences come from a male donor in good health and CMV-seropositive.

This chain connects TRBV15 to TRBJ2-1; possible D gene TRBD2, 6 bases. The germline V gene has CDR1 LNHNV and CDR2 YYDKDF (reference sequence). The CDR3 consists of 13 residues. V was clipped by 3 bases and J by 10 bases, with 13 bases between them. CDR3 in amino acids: CATSRVVGSEQFF. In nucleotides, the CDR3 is TGTGCCACCAGCAGGGTCGTCGGGAGCGAGCAGTTCTTC. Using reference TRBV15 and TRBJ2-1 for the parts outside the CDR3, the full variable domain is DAMVIQNPRYQVTQFGKPVTLSCSQTLNHNVMYWYQQKSSQAPKLLFHYYDKDFNNEADTPDNFQSRRPNTSFCFLDIRSPGLGDTAMYLCATSRVVGSEQFFGPGTRLTVL.

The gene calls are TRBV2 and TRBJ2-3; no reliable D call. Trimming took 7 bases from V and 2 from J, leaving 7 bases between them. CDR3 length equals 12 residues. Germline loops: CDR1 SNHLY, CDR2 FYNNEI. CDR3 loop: CASIRLTDTQYF. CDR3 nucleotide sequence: TGTGCCAGCATTCGACTCACAGATACGCAGTATTTT.

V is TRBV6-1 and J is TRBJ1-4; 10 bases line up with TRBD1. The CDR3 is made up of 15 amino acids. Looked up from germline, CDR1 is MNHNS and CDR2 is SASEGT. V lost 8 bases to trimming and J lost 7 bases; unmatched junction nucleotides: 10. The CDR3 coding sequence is TGTGCCAGCTTCACCCCGGGACAGGGGCGTGAAAAACTGTTTTTT. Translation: CASFTPGQGREKLFF.

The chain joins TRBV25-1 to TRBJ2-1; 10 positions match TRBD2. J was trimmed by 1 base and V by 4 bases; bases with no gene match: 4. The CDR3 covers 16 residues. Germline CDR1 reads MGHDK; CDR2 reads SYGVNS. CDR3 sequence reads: CASSVGTSESYNEQFF. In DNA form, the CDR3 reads TGTGCCAGCAGTGTGGGGACTAGCGAATCCTACAATGAGCAGTTCTTC.

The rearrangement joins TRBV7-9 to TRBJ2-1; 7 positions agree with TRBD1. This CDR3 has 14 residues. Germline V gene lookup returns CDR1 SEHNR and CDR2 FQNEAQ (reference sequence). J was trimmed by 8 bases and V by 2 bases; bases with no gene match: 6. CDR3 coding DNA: TGTGCCAGCAGCTTAATGACAGGGCGGTATGAGCAGTTCTTC. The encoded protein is CASSLMTGRYEQFF.

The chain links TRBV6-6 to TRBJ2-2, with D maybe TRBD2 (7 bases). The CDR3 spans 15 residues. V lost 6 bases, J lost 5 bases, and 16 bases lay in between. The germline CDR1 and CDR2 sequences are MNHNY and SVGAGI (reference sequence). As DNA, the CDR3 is TGTGCCAGCAGCACCTCCGGGGGGCTTACCGGGGAGCTGTTTTTT. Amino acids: CASSTSGGLTGELFF.

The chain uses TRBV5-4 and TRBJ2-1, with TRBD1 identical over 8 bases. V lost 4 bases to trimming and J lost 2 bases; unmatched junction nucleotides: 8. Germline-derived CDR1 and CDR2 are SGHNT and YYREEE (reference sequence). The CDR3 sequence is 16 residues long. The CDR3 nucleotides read TGTGCCAGCAGCAGGTTTCAGGGGGCCACCTACAATGAGCAGTTCTTC. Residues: CASSRFQGATYNEQFF.

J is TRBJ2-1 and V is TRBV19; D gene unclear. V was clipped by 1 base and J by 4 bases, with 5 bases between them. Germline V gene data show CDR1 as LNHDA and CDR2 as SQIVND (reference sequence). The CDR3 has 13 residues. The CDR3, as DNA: TGTGCCAGTAGTATAGGGCCGTACAATGAGCAGTTCTTC. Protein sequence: CASSIGPYNEQFF. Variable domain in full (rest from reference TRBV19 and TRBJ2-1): DGGITQSPKYLFRKEGQNVTLSCEQNLNHDAMYWYRQDPGQGLRLIYYSQIVNDFQKGDIAEGYSVSREKKESFPLTVTSAQKNPTAFYLCASSIGPYNEQFFGPGTRLTVL.

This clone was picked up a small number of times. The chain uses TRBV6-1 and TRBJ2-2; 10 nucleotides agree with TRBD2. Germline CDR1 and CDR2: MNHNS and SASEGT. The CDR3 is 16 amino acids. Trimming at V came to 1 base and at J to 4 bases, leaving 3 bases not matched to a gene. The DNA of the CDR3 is TGTGCCAGCAGTGAAGGCATAGCGGGGGGCACCGGGGAGCTGTTTTTT. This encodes CASSEGIAGGTGELFF.

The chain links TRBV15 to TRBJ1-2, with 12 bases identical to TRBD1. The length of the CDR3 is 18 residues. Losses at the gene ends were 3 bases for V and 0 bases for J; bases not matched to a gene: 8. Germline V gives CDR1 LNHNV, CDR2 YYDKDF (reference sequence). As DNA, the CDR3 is TGTGCCACCAGCAGTACGGGACAGGGGGCCGGATCTAACTATGGCTACACCTTC. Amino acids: CATSSTGQGAGSNYGYTF. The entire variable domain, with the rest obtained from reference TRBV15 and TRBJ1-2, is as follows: DAMVIQNPRYQVTQFGKPVTLSCSQTLNHNVMYWYQQKSSQAPKLLFHYYDKDFNNEADTPDNFQSRRPNTSFCFLDIRSPGLGDTAMYLCATSSTGQGAGSNYGYTFGSGTRLTVV.

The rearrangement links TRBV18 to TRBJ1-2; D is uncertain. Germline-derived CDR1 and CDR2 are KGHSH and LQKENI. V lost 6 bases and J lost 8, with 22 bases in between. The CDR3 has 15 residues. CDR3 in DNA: TGTGCCAGCTCTACCGGGGTTGCCACGATAGCCGGCTACACCTTC. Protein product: CASSTGVATIAGYTF.

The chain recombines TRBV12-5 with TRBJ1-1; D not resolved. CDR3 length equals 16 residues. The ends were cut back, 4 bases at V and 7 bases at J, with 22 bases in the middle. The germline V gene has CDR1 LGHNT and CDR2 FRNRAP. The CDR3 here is CASGSYRGSFFGEAFF. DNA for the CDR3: TGTGCTAGTGGTTCCTATCGCGGTAGCTTTTTCGGTGAAGCTTTCTTT.

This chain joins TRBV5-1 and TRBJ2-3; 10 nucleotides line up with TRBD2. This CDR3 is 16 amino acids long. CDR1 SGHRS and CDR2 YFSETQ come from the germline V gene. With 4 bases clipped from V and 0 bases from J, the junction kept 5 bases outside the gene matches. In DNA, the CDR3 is TGCGCCAGCAGCCCACTAGCGGGGACCAGCACAGATACGCAGTATTTT. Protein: CASSPLAGTSTDTQYF.

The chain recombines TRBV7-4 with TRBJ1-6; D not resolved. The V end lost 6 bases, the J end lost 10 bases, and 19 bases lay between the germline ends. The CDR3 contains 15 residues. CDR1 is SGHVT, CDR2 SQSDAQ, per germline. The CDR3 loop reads CASRHGVEVRSPLHF. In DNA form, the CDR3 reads TGTGCCAGCAGACACGGGGTAGAGGTTCGCTCACCCCTCCACTTT. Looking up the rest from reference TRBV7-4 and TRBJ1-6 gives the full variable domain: GAGVSQSPRYKVAKRGRDVALRCDSISGHVTLYWYRQTLGQGSEVLTYSQSDAQRDKSGRPSGRFSAERPERSVSTLKIQRTEQGDSAVYLCASRHGVEVRSPLHFGNGTRLTVT.

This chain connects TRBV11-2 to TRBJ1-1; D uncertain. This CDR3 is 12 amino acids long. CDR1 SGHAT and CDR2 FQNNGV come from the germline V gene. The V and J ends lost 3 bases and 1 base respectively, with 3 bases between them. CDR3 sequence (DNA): TGTGCCAGCAGCTTTCAGAACACTGAAGCTTTCTTT. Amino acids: CASSFQNTEAFF.

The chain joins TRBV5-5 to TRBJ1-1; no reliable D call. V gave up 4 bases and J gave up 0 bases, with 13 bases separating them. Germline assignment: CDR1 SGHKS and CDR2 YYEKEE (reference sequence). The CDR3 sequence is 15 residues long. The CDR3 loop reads CASSPAGSLNTEAFF. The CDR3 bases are TGTGCCAGCAGCCCTGCGGGCAGTTTGAACACTGAAGCTTTCTTT.

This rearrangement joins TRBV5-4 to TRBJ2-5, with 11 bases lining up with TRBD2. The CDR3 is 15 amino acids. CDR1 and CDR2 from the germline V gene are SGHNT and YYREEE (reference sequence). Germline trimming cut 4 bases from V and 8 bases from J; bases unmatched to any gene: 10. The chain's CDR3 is CASSHRLAGWNTQYF. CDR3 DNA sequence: TGTGCCAGCAGCCACCGACTAGCGGGATGGAATACCCAGTACTTC.

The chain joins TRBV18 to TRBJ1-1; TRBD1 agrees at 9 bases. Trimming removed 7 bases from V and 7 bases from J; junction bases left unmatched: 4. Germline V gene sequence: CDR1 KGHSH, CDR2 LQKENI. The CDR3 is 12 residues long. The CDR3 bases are TGTGCCAGCTTGGGGGGACAGGGTGAAGCTTTCTTT. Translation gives CASLGGQGEAFF. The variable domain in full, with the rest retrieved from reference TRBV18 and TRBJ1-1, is NAGVMQNPRHLVRRRGQEARLRCSPMKGHSHVYWYRQLPEEGLKFMVYLQKENIIDESGMPKERFSAEFPKEGPSILRIQQVVRGDSAAYFCASLGGQGEAFFGQGTRLTVV.

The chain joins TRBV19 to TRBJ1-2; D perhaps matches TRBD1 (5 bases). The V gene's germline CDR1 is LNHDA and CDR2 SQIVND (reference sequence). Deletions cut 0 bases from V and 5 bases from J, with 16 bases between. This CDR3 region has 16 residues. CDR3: CASSIDRGGRGYGYTF. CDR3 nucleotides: TGTGCCAGTAGTATAGATCGGGGGGGACGCGGGTATGGCTACACCTTC. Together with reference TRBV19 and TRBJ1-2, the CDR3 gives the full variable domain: DGGITQSPKYLFRKEGQNVTLSCEQNLNHDAMYWYRQDPGQGLRLIYYSQIVNDFQKGDIAEGYSVSREKKESFPLTVTSAQKNPTAFYLCASSIDRGGRGYGYTFGSGTRLTVV.

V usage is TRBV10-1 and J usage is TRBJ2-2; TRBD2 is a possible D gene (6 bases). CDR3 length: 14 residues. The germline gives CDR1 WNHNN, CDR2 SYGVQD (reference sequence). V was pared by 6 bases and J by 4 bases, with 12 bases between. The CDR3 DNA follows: TGCGCCAGCAGAGCCGGGACTCGCACCGGGGAGCTGTTTTTT. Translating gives CASRAGTRTGELFF.

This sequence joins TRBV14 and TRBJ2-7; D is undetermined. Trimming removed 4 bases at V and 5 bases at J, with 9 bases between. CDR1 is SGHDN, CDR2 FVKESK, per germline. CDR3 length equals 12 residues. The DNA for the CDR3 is TGTGCCAGCAGCCCACTCACCCACGAGCAGTACTTC. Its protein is CASSPLTHEQYF.

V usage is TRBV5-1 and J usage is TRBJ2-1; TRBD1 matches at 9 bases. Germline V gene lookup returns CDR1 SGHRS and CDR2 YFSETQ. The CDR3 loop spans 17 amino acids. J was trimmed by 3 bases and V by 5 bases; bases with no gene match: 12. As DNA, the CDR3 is TGCGCCAGCAGGCCCAACCCCGGACAGGGGATCTACAATGAGCAGTTCTTC. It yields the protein CASRPNPGQGIYNEQFF.

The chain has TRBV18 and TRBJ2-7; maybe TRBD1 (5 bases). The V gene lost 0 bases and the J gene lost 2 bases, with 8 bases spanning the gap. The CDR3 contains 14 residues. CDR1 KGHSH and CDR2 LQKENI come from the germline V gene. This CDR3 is CASSPPGLPYEQYF. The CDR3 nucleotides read TGTGCCAGCTCACCACCGGGGCTTCCCTACGAGCAGTACTTC.

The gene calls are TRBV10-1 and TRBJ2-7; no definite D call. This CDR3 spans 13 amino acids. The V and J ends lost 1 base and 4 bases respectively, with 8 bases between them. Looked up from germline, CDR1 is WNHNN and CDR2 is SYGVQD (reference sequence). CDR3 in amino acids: CASSELLGYEQYF. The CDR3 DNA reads TGCGCCAGCAGTGAGTTGCTCGGGTACGAGCAGTACTTC.

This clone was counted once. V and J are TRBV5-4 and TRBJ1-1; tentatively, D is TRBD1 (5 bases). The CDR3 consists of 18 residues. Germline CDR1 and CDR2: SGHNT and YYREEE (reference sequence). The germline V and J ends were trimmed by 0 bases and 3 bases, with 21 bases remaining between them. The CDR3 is CASSLVYRSLTRDTEAFF. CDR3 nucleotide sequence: TGTGCCAGCAGCTTGGTTTACAGGTCACTAACCAGGGACACTGAAGCTTTCTTT.

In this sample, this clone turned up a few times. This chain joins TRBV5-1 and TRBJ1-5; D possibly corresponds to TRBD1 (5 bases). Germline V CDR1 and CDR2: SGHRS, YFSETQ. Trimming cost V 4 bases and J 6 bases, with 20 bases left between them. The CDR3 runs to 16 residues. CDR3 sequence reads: CASSPGAPGRSQPQHF. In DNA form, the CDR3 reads TGCGCCAGCAGCCCTGGGGCTCCCGGACGGAGTCAGCCCCAGCATTTT.

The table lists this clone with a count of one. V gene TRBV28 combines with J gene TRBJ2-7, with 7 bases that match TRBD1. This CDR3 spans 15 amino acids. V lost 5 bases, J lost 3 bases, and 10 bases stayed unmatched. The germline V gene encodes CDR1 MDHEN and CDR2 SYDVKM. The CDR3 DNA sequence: TGTGCCAGCAGTACAGACAGGGTAAGGAACTACGAGCAGTACTTC. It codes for CASSTDRVRNYEQYF.